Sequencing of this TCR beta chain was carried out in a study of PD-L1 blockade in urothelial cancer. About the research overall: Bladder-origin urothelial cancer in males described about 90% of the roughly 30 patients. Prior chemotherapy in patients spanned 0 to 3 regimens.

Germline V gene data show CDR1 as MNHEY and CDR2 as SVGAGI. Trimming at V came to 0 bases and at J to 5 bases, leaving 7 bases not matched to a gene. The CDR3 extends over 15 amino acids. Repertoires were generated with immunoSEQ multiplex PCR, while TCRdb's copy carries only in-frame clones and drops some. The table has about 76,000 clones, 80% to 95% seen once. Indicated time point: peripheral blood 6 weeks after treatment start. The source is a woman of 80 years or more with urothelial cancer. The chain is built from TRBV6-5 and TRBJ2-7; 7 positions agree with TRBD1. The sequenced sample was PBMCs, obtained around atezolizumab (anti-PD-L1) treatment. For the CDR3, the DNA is TGTGCCAGCAGTTACTCGACAGGGTCTTTCGACGAGCAGTACTTC. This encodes CASSYSTGSFDEQYF.